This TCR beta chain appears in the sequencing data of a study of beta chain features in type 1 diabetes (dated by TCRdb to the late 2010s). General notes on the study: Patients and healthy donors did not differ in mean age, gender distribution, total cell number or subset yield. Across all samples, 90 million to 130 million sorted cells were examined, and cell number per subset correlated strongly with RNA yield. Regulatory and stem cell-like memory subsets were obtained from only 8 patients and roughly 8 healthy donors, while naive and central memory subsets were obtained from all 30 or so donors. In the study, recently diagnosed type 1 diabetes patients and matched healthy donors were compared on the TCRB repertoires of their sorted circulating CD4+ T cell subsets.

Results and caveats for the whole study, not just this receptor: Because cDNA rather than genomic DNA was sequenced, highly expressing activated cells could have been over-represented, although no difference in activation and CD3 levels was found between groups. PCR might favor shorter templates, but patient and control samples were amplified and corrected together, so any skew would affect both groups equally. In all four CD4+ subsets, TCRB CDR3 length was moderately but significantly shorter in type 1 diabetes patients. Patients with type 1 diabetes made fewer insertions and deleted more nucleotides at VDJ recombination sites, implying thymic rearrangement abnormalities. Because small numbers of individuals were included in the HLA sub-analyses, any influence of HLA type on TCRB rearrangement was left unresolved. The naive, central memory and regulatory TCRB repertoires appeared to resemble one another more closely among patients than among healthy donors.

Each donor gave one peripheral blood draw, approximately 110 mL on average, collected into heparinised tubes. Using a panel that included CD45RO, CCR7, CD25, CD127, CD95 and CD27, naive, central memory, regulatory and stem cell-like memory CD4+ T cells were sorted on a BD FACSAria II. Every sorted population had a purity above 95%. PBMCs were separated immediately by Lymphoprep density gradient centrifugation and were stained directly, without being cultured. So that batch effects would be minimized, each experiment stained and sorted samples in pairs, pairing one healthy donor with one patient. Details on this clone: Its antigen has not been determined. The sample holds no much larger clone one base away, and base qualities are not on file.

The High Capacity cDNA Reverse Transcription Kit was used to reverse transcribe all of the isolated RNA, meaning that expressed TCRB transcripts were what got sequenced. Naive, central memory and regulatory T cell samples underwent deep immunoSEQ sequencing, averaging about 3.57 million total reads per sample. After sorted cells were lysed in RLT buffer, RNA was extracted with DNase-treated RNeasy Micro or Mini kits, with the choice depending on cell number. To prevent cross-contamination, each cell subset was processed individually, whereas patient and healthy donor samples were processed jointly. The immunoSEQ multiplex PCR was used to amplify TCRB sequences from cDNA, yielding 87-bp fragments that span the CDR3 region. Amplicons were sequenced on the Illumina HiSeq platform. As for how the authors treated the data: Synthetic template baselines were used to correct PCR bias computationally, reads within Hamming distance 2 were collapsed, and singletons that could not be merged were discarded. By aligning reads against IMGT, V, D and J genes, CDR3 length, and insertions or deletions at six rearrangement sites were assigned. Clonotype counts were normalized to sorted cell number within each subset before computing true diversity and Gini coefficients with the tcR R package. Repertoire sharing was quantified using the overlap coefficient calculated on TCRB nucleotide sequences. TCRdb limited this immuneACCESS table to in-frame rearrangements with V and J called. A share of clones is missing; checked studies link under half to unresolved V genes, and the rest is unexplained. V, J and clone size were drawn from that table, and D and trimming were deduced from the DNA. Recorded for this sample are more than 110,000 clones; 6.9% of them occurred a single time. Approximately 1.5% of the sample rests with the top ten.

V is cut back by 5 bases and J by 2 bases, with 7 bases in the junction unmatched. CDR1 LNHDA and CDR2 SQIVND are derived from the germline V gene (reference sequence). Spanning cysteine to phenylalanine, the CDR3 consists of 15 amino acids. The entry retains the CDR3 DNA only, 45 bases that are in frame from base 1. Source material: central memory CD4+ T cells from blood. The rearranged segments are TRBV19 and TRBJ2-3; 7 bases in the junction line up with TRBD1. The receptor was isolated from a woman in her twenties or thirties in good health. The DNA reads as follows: TGTGCCAGTAGTCGCGTTACAGGGGTCACAGATACGCAGTATTTT. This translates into CASSRVTGVTDTQYF.